This T cell receptor beta chain was captured by sequencing in a study of T cells expressing NK-cell markers. On this clonotype itself: Antigen: not known.

Libraries used 5'RACE template switching adding universal primer site and UMIs. From the 5' RACE reads, TCRdb lists one entry per CDR3 protein and no DNA. This sample's table has 20,000 to 25,000 distinct CDR3 sequences. Germline V CDR1 and CDR2: DFQATT, SNEGSKA (reference sequence). The CDR3 contains 15 residues. General study findings and limits: Six donors carried dominant NKG2C+ clonotypes that made up about 1.0-7.0% of their CD8+ T cells. These clonotypes also led the CD3+CD56-NKG2C+ fraction in a few donors.

This clonotype was obtained from a man aged 18-69 years in good health. Sample: blood T cells: a sorted CD56 or NKG2C T cell subset, CD4+ or CD8+ T cells, or bulk PBMC T cells (not recorded which). The V gene is TRBV20-1, the J gene TRBJ2-7; the D call from TCRdb, TRBD1, cannot be confirmed without DNA. CDR3 amino acids: CSARPTETGSYEQYF.